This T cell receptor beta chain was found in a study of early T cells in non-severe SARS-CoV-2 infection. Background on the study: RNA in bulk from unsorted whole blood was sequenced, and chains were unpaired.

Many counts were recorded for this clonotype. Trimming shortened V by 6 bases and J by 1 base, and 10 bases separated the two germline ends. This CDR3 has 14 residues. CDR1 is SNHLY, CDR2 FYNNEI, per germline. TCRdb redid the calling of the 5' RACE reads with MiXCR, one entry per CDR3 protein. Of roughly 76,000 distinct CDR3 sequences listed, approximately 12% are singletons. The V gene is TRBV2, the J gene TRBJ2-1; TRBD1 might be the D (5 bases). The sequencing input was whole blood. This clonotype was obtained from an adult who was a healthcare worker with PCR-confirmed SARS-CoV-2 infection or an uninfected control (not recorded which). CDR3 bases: TGTGCCAGCAGGAAGGGGTCGTCCTACAATGAGCAGTTCTTC. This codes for CASRKGSSYNEQFF. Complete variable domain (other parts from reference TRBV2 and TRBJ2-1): EPEVTQTPSHQVTQMGQEVILRCVPISNHLYFYWYRQILGQKVEFLVSFYNNEISEKSEIFDDQFSVERPDGSNFTLKIRSTKLEDSAMYFCASRKGSSYNEQFFGPGTRLTVL.